At least ten counts were recorded for the clone carrying this T cell receptor beta chain. The antigen is undetermined. TCRbeta library construction was performed incorporating unique molecular identifiers. In TCRdb, the PCR reads were re-called with MiXCR into one record per CDR3 protein. The sample shows hundreds of thousands of distinct CDR3 sequences, approximately 15% of them seen only once. These data come from a study of T-cell reconstitution after alpha-beta-depleted transplantation in children. This CDR3 contains 13 residues. The V end was cut by 7 bases, the J end by 5 bases, with 15 bases between. Study-wide points: Surviving recipient T cells and thymic progenitors accounted for the high day-60 TCRbeta diversity observed in some patients. The authors attributed T-cell counts and diversity one year after transplant mostly to newly produced T cells. Alpha-beta T cells about two months after transplant reportedly derived from several hundred expanded graft clones.

This specimen consisted of PBMCs, mostly from graft donor cells, obtained 360 days after TCRalphabeta/CD19-depleted stem cell transplant. This TCR derives from a male patient between 10 and 17 years old who had a stem cell transplant for acute lymphoblastic leukemia, so the T cells may come from the graft donor. The rearrangement links TRBV12-3 or TRBV12-4 to TRBJ2-7; TRBD1 is a possible D gene (6 bases). The CDR3 loop is CASKSNRENEQYF. The DNA of the CDR3 is TGTGCCAGCAAAAGTAACAGGGAGAACGAGCAGTACTTC.